One sample yielded the 31 T cell receptor beta chains listed below, sequenced in a study of blood T cell repertoires in COVID-19. Sequencing used immunoSEQ multiplex PCR; TCRdb keeps in-frame clones, though not all of them. This sample yields just under 70,000 clones, of which just over 85% are seen a single time; around 8.1% belongs to the top ten. The sequencing input was peripheral blood. Receptors were obtained from a man aged 25-45 years with acute or convalescent COVID-19.

V usage is TRBV30 and J usage is TRBJ2-7; 8 nucleotides line up with TRBD1. Trimming cost V 3 bases and J 6 bases; bases outside gene matches: 4. Looked up from germline, CDR1 is GTSNPN and CDR2 is SVGIG (reference sequence). The CDR3 loop spans 12 amino acids. The DNA of the CDR3 is TGTGCCTGGAGCGCAGGGGGCCTCGAGCAGTACTTC. It codes for CAWSAGGLEQYF. The full variable domain, with the rest looked up from reference TRBV30 and TRBJ2-7, is SQTIHQWPATLVQPVGSPLSLECTVEGTSNPNLYWYRQAAGRGLQLLFYSVGIGQISSEVPQNLSASRPQDRQFILSSKKLLLSDSGFYLCAWSAGGLEQYFGPGTRLTVT.

The chain recombines TRBV9 with TRBJ2-5; D is unresolved. Looked up from germline, CDR1 is SGDLS and CDR2 is YYNGEE. The CDR3 runs 13 residues. Trimming removed 4 bases from V and 7 bases from J, with 14 bases in between. In nucleotides, the CDR3 is TGTGCCAGCAGCTCCCAAACCGCAGGGACCCAGTACTTC. This gives the protein CASSSQTAGTQYF.

This clone was counted a single time. The rearrangement links TRBV6-6 to TRBJ1-1, with D perhaps matching TRBD1 (6 bases). CDR3 length: 15 residues. The germline gives CDR1 MNHNY, CDR2 SVGAGI (reference sequence). The V end was cut by 6 bases, the J end by 1 base, with 15 bases between. CDR3 region: CASRPTPGQNTEAFF. DNA for the CDR3: TGTGCCAGCAGACCGACCCCGGGACAGAACACTGAAGCTTTCTTT.

The chain employs TRBV7-2 and TRBJ1-6; the D gene is possibly TRBD1 (6 bases). CDR1 is SGHTA, CDR2 FQGNSA, per germline. Trimming shortened V by 4 bases and J by 7 bases, and 14 bases separated the two germline ends. The CDR3 consists of 15 residues. The chain's CDR3 is CASSSLGTTNSPLHF. As DNA, the CDR3 is TGTGCCAGCAGCTCTCTCGGGACAACAAATTCACCCCTCCACTTT.

The rearrangement uses TRBV9 and TRBJ2-3; 10 bases match TRBD1. V lost 6 bases to trimming and J lost 6 bases; unmatched junction nucleotides: 13. The CDR3 runs to 16 residues. Germline-derived CDR1 and CDR2 are SGDLS and YYNGEE. CDR3 sequence: CASTRNRDRGGDTQYF. CDR3 in DNA: TGTGCCAGCACCAGAAACCGGGACAGGGGAGGGGATACGCAGTATTTT.

This chain links TRBV28 with TRBJ1-2, with D hard to call. Germline V gene data show CDR1 as MDHEN and CDR2 as SYDVKM. This CDR3 region has 12 residues. Between the trimmed V and J ends, which lost 5 bases and 8 bases, there was a span of 12 bases. CDR3 nucleotides: TGTGCCAGCAGTGAGCTCGGGTTCGGCTACACCTTC. Translated: CASSELGFGYTF.

The chain employs TRBV19 and TRBJ2-7; 8 bases map to TRBD2. The CDR3 runs to 16 residues. V lost 4 bases, J lost 2 bases, and 10 bases stayed unmatched. Germline CDR1 LNHDA, CDR2 SQIVND (reference sequence). CDR3 nucleotide sequence: TGTGCCAGTAGTAGGTTAGCGGGGACAACCGCCTACGAGCAGTACTTC. Translating gives CASSRLAGTTAYEQYF.

The V call is TRBV10-3, the J call TRBJ2-7; 8 nucleotides line up with TRBD2. The CDR3 is 15 amino acids. The trim removed 2 bases at V and 0 bases at J, leaving 3 bases unmatched. Germline CDR1 ENHRY, CDR2 SYGVKD. CDR3 protein: CAISEKRELSYEQYF. In nucleotides, the CDR3 is TGTGCCATCAGTGAGAAGCGGGAGCTCTCCTACGAGCAGTACTTC.

The chain uses TRBV19 and TRBJ2-1, with 7 positions matching TRBD2. Trimming at V came to 0 bases and at J to 7 bases, leaving 12 bases not matched to a gene. The CDR3 has 17 amino acids. Germline lookup yields CDR1 LNHDA and CDR2 SQIVND (reference sequence). The CDR3 DNA reads TGTGCCAGTAGTATAGATGGGAATAGACTAGCCGAGAATGAGCAGTTCTTC. It yields the protein CASSIDGNRLAENEQFF.

This rearrangement joins TRBV28 to TRBJ1-5; D is undetermined. CDR1 and CDR2 (germline): MDHEN, SYDVKM. Between the trimmed V and J ends, which lost 6 bases and 4 bases, there was a span of 13 bases. There are 14 residues in the CDR3. CDR3 loop: CASRLAGVNQPQHF. In DNA form, the CDR3 reads TGTGCCAGCAGACTGGCCGGGGTAAATCAGCCCCAGCATTTT. The complete variable domain, with remaining parts taken from reference TRBV28 and TRBJ1-5, reads DVKVTQSSRYLVKRTGEKVFLECVQDMDHENMFWYRQDPGLGLRLIYFSYDVKMKEKGDIPEGYSVSREKKERFSLILESASTNQTSMYLCASRLAGVNQPQHFGDGTRLSIL.

This chain joins TRBV5-1 and TRBJ2-7; TRBD1 matches at 9 bases. CDR3 length: 14 amino acids. After removal of 2 bases from V and 4 bases from J, the junction contained 4 bases not matched to a gene. CDR1 and CDR2 (germline): SGHRS, YFSETQ. The CDR3: CASSFRDREYEQYF. The CDR3 region has the DNA TGCGCCAGCAGCTTCCGGGACAGGGAGTACGAGCAGTACTTC.

The V call is TRBV30, the J call TRBJ2-3; D unclear. The CDR3 spans 13 residues. Per the germline V gene, CDR1 is GTSNPN and CDR2 is SVGIG (reference sequence). V gave up 0 bases and J gave up 3 bases, with 7 bases separating them. As DNA, the CDR3 is TGTGCCTGGAGTGTAACAGCAACAGATACGCAGTATTTT. Translating gives CAWSVTATDTQYF. The whole variable domain, filled in from reference TRBV30 and TRBJ2-3, reads SQTIHQWPATLVQPVGSPLSLECTVEGTSNPNLYWYRQAAGRGLQLLFYSVGIGQISSEVPQNLSASRPQDRQFILSSKKLLLSDSGFYLCAWSVTATDTQYFGPGTRLTVL.

The chain has TRBV19 and TRBJ1-3; perhaps TRBD1 as D (5 bases). Germline V gene data show CDR1 as LNHDA and CDR2 as SQIVND (reference sequence). The CDR3 length is 13 residues. V lost 6 bases to trimming and J lost 4 bases, with 10 bases between them. Here the CDR3 reads CASRRGFGNTIYF. For the CDR3, the DNA is TGTGCCAGTAGGCGGGGGTTCGGAAACACCATATATTTT.

This clone has only one observation. This chain joins TRBV30 and TRBJ2-3; 8 bases map to TRBD2. The CDR3 is made up of 16 amino acids. The V gene's germline CDR1 is GTSNPN and CDR2 SVGIG (reference sequence). V lost 4 bases to trimming and J lost 5 bases; unmatched junction nucleotides: 14. For the CDR3, the DNA is TGTGCCTGGACAAAAGGGACTAGAGGGTCGAAAGATACGCAGTATTTT. It yields the protein CAWTKGTRGSKDTQYF. The full variable domain, with the rest looked up from reference TRBV30 and TRBJ2-3, is SQTIHQWPATLVQPVGSPLSLECTVEGTSNPNLYWYRQAAGRGLQLLFYSVGIGQISSEVPQNLSASRPQDRQFILSSKKLLLSDSGFYLCAWTKGTRGSKDTQYFGPGTRLTVL.

The chain uses TRBV7-2 and TRBJ2-3; D unclear. The CDR3 is 13 amino acids. Trimming shortened V by 2 bases and J by 6 bases, and 9 bases separated the two germline ends. Germline V gene data show CDR1 as SGHTA and CDR2 as FQGNSA. CDR3 amino acids: CASSLSRGDTQYF. The CDR3 coding sequence is TGTGCCAGCAGCTTAAGCCGCGGTGATACGCAGTATTTT.

The CDR3 DNA reads as TGTGCCAGCAGCACGGCGAGCGACTATGGCTACACCTTC. This encodes CASSTASDYGYTF. The rearrangement joins TRBV7-2 to TRBJ1-2; D call uncertain. The CDR3 extends over 13 amino acids. Per germline, CDR1 SGHTA and CDR2 FQGNSA. V shed 5 bases and J shed 3 bases, with 10 bases lying between them.

This rearrangement joins TRBV3-1 (or the pseudogene TRBV3-2) to TRBJ1-6, with D possibly TRBD1 on 6 matching bases. Deletions cut 1 base from V and 9 bases from J, with 16 bases between. Germline V gene lookup returns CDR1 LGHDT and CDR2 YNNKEL (reference sequence). This CDR3 contains 16 residues. The CDR3 sequence is CASSQVGSGARSPLHF. The CDR3, as DNA: TGTGCCAGCAGCCAAGTAGGTTCAGGGGCACGTTCACCCCTCCACTTT.

This clone was seen only once. The chain has TRBV14 and TRBJ1-2; TRBD1 matches at 9 bases. This CDR3 comprises 15 residues. V shed 8 bases and J 4 bases; nucleotides not matched to a gene: 11. CDR1 and CDR2 from the germline V gene are SGHDN and FVKESK. The chain's CDR3 is CASGITGGRGYGYTF. The CDR3, as DNA: TGTGCCAGCGGTATAACAGGGGGCCGCGGCTATGGCTACACCTTC.

The chain employs TRBV1 and TRBJ2-7; TRBD2 was called by the table and not checked on the DNA. TRBV1 has pseudogene status. This CDR3 is built from 20 residues. The CDR3: CTSSQDQGRVSGRASYEQYF. The CDR3 region has the DNA TGCACCAGCAGCCAAGACCAGGGGCGCGTAAGCGGGAGGGCGAGCTACGAGCAGTACTTC.

This chain connects TRBV7-6 to TRBJ2-7; possible D gene TRBD2, 6 bases. Per germline, CDR1 SGHVS and CDR2 FNYEAQ. V was pared by 2 bases and J by 6 bases, with 11 bases between. The CDR3 sequence is 13 residues long. CDR3 region: CASSLPGGGEQYF. CDR3 nucleotides: TGTGCCAGCAGCTTACCTGGGGGAGGCGAGCAGTACTTC.

This clone has a handful of counts. The chain has TRBV7-2 and TRBJ1-6, with D perhaps matching TRBD1 (6 bases). Per germline, CDR1 SGHTA and CDR2 FQGNSA. With 4 bases removed from V and 6 bases from J, the gap between germline ends came to 16 bases. The CDR3 has 16 residues. This chain's CDR3 is CASSSLGGALNSPLHF. The DNA of the CDR3 is TGTGCCAGCAGCTCCCTGGGGGGGGCCCTTAATTCACCCCTCCACTTT.

DNA of the CDR3: TGTGCCAGCAGTTTAAGGGAGGGTCTCGGCTACACCTTC. Its protein product is CASSLREGLGYTF. The chain couples TRBV27 to TRBJ1-2; D gene uncertain. The V end lost 2 bases, the J end lost 8 bases, and 12 bases lay between the germline ends. The CDR3 has 13 residues. Per the germline V gene, CDR1 is MNHEY and CDR2 is SMNVEV (reference sequence).

This clone was seen only once. The chain combines TRBV30 with TRBJ1-1; D is undetermined. Germline lookup yields CDR1 GTSNPN and CDR2 SVGIG (reference sequence). V was cut by 1 base and J by 6 bases, with 21 bases left in between. The CDR3 is made up of 16 amino acids. The CDR3: CAWSGALGEGWAEAFF. CDR3 DNA sequence: TGTGCCTGGAGTGGGGCCCTAGGTGAGGGTTGGGCTGAAGCTTTCTTT.

The V gene is TRBV9, the J gene TRBJ2-1; tentative D call: TRBD2 (5 bases). The CDR3 is 15 residues long. From germline, CDR1 is SGDLS and CDR2 YYNGEE. Trimming shortened V by 0 bases and J by 10 bases, and 17 bases separated the two germline ends. The CDR3 DNA follows: TGTGCCAGCAGCGTAGAAGGACGCGGGCGAATCGAGCAGTTCTTC. Translation: CASSVEGRGRIEQFF.

V usage is TRBV4-3 and J usage is TRBJ1-6; weak D call: TRBD1 (6 bases). CDR1 LGHNA and CDR2 YSLEER come from the germline V gene. The CDR3 length is 16 residues. With 0 bases removed from V and 3 bases from J, the gap between germline ends came to 9 bases. As DNA, the CDR3 is TGCGCCAGCAGCCAAGATTACAGGGTCTATAATTCACCCCTCCACTTT. This encodes CASSQDYRVYNSPLHF.

V is TRBV10-2 and J is TRBJ1-6; D gene uncertain. Germline loops: CDR1 WSHSY, CDR2 SAAADI. The CDR3 spans 14 residues. V lost 7 bases, J lost 9 bases, and 16 bases lay in between. The chain's CDR3 is CASNQASPSSPLHF. CDR3 in DNA: TGCGCCAGCAACCAGGCGTCCCCGAGTTCACCCCTCCACTTT.

V and J are TRBV7-9 and TRBJ1-2; tentative D call: TRBD1 (6 bases). Germline assignment: CDR1 SEHNR and CDR2 FQNEAQ (reference sequence). This CDR3 region has 12 residues. V lost 4 bases and J 5 bases, leaving 8 bases between the germline ends. The CDR3 sequence: CASSSGQYGYTF. In nucleotides, the CDR3 is TGTGCCAGCAGCTCAGGACAGTATGGCTACACCTTC.

This clone was seen more than once but under ten times. V is TRBV6-1 and J is TRBJ2-2; D is perhaps TRBD2 (5 bases). The germline V gene has CDR1 MNHNS and CDR2 SASEGT. V was trimmed by 3 bases and J by 3 bases, leaving 5 bases between them. The CDR3 spans 13 residues. The CDR3 sequence: CASSERDTGELFF. The CDR3 nucleotides read TGTGCCAGCAGTGAGCGGGACACCGGGGAGCTGTTTTTT.

This chain links TRBV28 with TRBJ1-5; unclear D gene. CDR3 length equals 14 residues. The V end was cut by 3 bases, the J end by 6 bases, with 12 bases between. Germline CDR1 MDHEN, CDR2 SYDVKM. CDR3 amino acids: CASSFRRGGQPQHF. The CDR3 region has the DNA TGTGCCAGCAGTTTTCGTCGGGGTGGTCAGCCCCAGCATTTT.

The V gene is TRBV28, the J gene TRBJ2-1; TRBD1 matches at 12 bases. The CDR3 is 13 residues long. V shed 9 bases and J 7 bases; nucleotides not matched to a gene: 4. The germline V gene encodes CDR1 MDHEN and CDR2 SYDVKM. The CDR3 sequence: CASGTGGLNEQFF. The CDR3, as DNA: TGTGCCAGTGGGACAGGGGGCTTGAATGAGCAGTTCTTC.

V gene TRBV3-1 (or the pseudogene TRBV3-2) combines with J gene TRBJ2-7; D is unclear. V shed 1 base and J shed 6 bases, with 7 bases lying between them. CDR1 is LGHDT and CDR2 is YNNKEL in the germline V gene (reference sequence). The CDR3 is 12 residues long. This chain's CDR3 is CASSQGQREQYF. In DNA, the CDR3 is TGTGCCAGCAGCCAAGGCCAGCGCGAGCAGTACTTC.